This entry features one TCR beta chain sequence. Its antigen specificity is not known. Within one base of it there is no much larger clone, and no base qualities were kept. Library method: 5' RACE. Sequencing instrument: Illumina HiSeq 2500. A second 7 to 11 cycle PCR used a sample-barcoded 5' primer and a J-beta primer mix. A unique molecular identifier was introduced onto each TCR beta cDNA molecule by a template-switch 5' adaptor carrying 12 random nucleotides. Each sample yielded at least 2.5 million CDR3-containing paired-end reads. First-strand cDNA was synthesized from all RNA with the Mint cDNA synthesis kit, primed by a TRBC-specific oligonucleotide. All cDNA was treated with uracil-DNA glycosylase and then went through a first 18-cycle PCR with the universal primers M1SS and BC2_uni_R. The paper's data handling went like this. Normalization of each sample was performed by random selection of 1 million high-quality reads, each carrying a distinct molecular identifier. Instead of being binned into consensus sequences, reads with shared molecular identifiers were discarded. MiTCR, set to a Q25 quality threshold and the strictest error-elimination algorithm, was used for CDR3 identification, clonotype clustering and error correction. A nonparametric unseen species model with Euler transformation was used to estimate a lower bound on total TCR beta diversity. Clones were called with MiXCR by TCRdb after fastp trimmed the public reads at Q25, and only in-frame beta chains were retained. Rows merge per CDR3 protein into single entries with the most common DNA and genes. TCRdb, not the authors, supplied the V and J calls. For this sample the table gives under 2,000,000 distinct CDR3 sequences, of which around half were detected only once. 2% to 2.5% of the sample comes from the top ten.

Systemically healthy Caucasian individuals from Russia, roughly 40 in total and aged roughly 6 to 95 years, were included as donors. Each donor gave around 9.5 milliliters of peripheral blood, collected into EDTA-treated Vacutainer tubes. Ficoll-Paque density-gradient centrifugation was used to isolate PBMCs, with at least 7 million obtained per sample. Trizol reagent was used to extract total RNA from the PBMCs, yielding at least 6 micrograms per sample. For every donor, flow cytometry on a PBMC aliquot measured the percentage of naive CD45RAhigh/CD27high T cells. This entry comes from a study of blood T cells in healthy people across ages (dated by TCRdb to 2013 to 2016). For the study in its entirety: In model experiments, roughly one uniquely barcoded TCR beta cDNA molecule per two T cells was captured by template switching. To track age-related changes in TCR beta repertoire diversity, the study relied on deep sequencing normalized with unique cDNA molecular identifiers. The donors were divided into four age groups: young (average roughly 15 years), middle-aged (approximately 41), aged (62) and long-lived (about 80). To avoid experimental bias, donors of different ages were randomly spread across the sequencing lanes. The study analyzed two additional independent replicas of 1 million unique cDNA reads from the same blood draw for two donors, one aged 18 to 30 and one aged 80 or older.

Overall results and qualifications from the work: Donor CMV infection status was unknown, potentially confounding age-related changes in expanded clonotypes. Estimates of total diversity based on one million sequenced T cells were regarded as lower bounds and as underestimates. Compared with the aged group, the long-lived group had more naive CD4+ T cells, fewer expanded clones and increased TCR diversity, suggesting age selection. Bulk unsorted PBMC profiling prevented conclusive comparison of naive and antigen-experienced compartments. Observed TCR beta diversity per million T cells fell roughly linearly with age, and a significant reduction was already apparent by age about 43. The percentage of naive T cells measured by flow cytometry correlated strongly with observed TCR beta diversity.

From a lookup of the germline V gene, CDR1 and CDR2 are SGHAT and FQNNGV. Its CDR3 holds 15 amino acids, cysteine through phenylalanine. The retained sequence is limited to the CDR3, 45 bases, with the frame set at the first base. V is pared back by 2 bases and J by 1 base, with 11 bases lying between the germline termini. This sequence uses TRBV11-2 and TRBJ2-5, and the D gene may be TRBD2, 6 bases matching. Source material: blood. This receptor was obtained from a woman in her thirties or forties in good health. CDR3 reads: CASSLFAGIQETQYF. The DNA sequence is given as TGTGCCAGCAGCTTATTTGCGGGGATCCAAGAGACCCAGTACTTC.